These 25 T cell receptor beta chains share one sample of origin, sequenced in a study of blood T cell repertoires in COVID-19. Repertoires were generated with immunoSEQ multiplex PCR, while TCRdb's copy carries only in-frame clones and drops some. Of 250,000 to 350,000 clones listed, 84% are singletons. Source material: peripheral blood. These receptor sequences come from a person aged 70 to 80 with COVID-19, enrolled during active disease.

V is TRBV9 and J is TRBJ2-2, with D tentatively TRBD2 (6 bases). The CDR3 covers 15 residues. V was trimmed by 0 bases and J by 4 bases, leaving 10 bases between them. Per germline, CDR1 SGDLS and CDR2 YYNGEE. CDR3 region: CASSVAAGPTGELFF. The CDR3 region has the DNA TGTGCCAGCAGCGTAGCGGCGGGACCCACCGGGGAGCTGTTTTTT.

This clone is a singleton in its sample. V is TRBV7-3 and J is TRBJ2-1, with TRBD2 identical over 7 bases. V trimming: 5 bases; J trimming: 0 bases; junction bases outside the gene matches: 7. The CDR3 runs 16 residues. Germline V lookup: CDR1 SGHTA, CDR2 FQGTGA. The CDR3 reads CASSPWGGGSYNEQFF. The DNA for the CDR3 is TGTGCCAGCAGCCCCTGGGGGGGAGGCTCCTACAATGAGCAGTTCTTC.

The chain is built from TRBV6-5 and TRBJ2-7, with a weak D call TRBD2 (6 bases). CDR1 is MNHEY and CDR2 is SVGAGI in the germline V gene. Trimming removed 3 bases from V and 3 bases from J, with 12 bases in between. The CDR3 totals 14 residues. CDR3 nucleotide sequence: TGTGCCAGCAGTTATAGGCGCGGGATCTACGAGCAGTACTTC. Its protein is CASSYRRGIYEQYF.

This chain links TRBV6-5 with TRBJ2-7, with D uncertain. The length of the CDR3 is 14 residues. Trimming pared 8 bases from V and 1 base from J, leaving 15 bases between. CDR1 is MNHEY, CDR2 SVGAGI, per germline. The CDR3 protein is CASPKIHLSYEQYF. The CDR3 DNA follows: TGTGCCAGCCCCAAAATCCACCTATCCTACGAGCAGTACTTC.

This clone was observed a few times. The chain uses TRBV27 and TRBJ1-1, with 9 nucleotides matching TRBD1. The V segment lost 7 bases and the J segment 1 base; nucleotides outside the gene matches: 7. Germline V CDR1 and CDR2: MNHEY, SMNVEV (reference sequence). The length of the CDR3 is 15 residues. DNA of the CDR3: TGTGCCAGCATCAGACAGGGGGTCGAGAACACTGAAGCTTTCTTT. Its protein is CASIRQGVENTEAFF.

The chain couples TRBV7-2 to TRBJ2-5; TRBD2 aligns across 8 bases. Per the germline V gene, CDR1 is SGHTA and CDR2 is FQGNSA. V trimming: 1 base; J trimming: 6 bases; junction bases outside the gene matches: 7. The CDR3 loop spans 15 amino acids. CDR3 protein: CASSLVVLAAKTQYF. DNA for the CDR3: TGTGCCAGCAGCTTAGTCGTACTAGCGGCAAAGACCCAGTACTTC.

V is TRBV19 and J is TRBJ2-2; 9 bases agree with TRBD1. Trimming removed 7 bases from V and 1 base from J; junction bases left unmatched: 1. The germline V gene encodes CDR1 LNHDA and CDR2 SQIVND (reference sequence). CDR3 length equals 14 residues. The CDR3, as DNA: TGTGCCAGTAACAGGGGGCGGAACACCGGGGAGCTGTTTTTT. Amino acid sequence: CASNRGRNTGELFF.

The chain employs TRBV24-1 and TRBJ2-7; D is uncertain. Germline lookup yields CDR1 KGHDR and CDR2 SFDVKD. This CDR3 is built from 13 residues. Trimming took 4 bases from V and 5 from J, leaving 11 bases between them. This chain's CDR3 is CATSDQYVDEQYF. The CDR3 bases are TGTGCCACCAGTGACCAGTACGTCGACGAGCAGTACTTC.

This clone was picked up one time. A much more abundant neighbour one base away suggests this may be a read error. The V and J genes are TRBV6-5 and TRBJ2-7; 9 bases map to TRBD1. Germline loops: CDR1 MNHEY, CDR2 SVGAGI. The CDR3 covers 14 residues. The trim removed 6 bases at V and 0 bases at J, leaving 3 bases unmatched. The CDR3 reads CASSRTGDSYEQYF. CDR3 in DNA: TGTGCCAGCAGCCGGACAGGGGACTCCTACGAGCAGTACTTC.

The J gene is TRBJ2-7, the V gene TRBV5-6; 7 nucleotides line up with TRBD2. Germline lookup yields CDR1 SGHDT and CDR2 YYEEEE. This CDR3 spans 14 amino acids. V dropped 4 bases and J dropped 0; count of bases not matched to a gene: 4. CDR3: CASSPGGSSYEQYF. DNA for the CDR3: TGTGCCAGCAGCCCAGGCGGGAGCTCCTACGAGCAGTACTTC. Variable domain in full (rest from reference TRBV5-6 and TRBJ2-7): DAGVTQSPTHLIKTRGQQVTLRCSPKSGHDTVSWYQQALGQGPQFIFQYYEEEERQRGNFPDRFSGHQFPNYSSELNVNALLLGDSALYLCASSPGGSSYEQYFGPGTRLTVT.

This chain links TRBV15 with TRBJ2-1, with D tentatively TRBD1 (5 bases). The V gene lost 0 bases and the J gene lost 9 bases, with 12 bases spanning the gap. The CDR3 length is 14 residues. Germline-derived CDR1 and CDR2 are LNHNV and YYDKDF (reference sequence). For the CDR3, the DNA is TGTGCCACCAGCAGAGACAGGGTAAGGGGTGAGCAGTTCTTC. As protein: CATSRDRVRGEQFF.

CDR3 DNA sequence: TGTGCCAGCAGCGTAGACGGGATGACCTACGAGCAGTACTTC. It is translated as CASSVDGMTYEQYF. The genes are TRBV9 and TRBJ2-7, with D possibly being TRBD2 (5 bases). Per the germline V gene, CDR1 is SGDLS and CDR2 is YYNGEE. This CDR3 region has 14 residues. The V end was cut by 0 bases, the J end by 2 bases, with 9 bases between.

J is TRBJ2-5 and V is TRBV7-2, with D possibly matching TRBD1 (6 bases). The CDR3 loop spans 15 amino acids. Germline V gene sequence: CDR1 SGHTA, CDR2 FQGNSA. The germline V and J ends were trimmed by 5 bases and 0 bases, with 13 bases remaining between them. CDR3 region: CASSLATGYQETQYF. DNA for the CDR3: TGTGCCAGCAGCCTTGCGACAGGATACCAAGAGACCCAGTACTTC. Combining the CDR3 with reference TRBV7-2 and TRBJ2-5 gives the whole variable domain GAGVSQSPSNKVTEKGKDVELRCDPISGHTALYWYRQSLGQGLEFLIYFQGNSAPDKSGLPSDRFSAERTGGSVSTLTIQRTQQEDSAVYLCASSLATGYQETQYFGPGTRLLVL.

The chain links TRBV15 to TRBJ2-2, with 9 nucleotides matching TRBD1. This CDR3 has 14 residues. Germline values: CDR1 LNHNV, CDR2 YYDKDF (reference sequence). The trim removed 5 bases at V and 7 bases at J, leaving 5 bases unmatched. The CDR3 reads CATSRGQGVGELFF. In DNA, the CDR3 is TGTGCCACCAGCCGGGGACAGGGCGTCGGGGAGCTGTTTTTT.

The CDR3 nucleotides read TGTGCCAGCAGCCCGCAGGGGGCAGACACCGGGGAGCTGTTTTTT. Amino acid sequence: CASSPQGADTGELFF. The gene calls are TRBV5-4 and TRBJ2-2; 8 bases match TRBD1. The V segment lost 4 bases and the J segment 3 bases; nucleotides outside the gene matches: 5. This CDR3 has 15 residues. Looked up from germline, CDR1 is SGHNT and CDR2 is YYREEE (reference sequence).

The V gene is TRBV11-3, the J gene TRBJ2-3; 9 bases align to TRBD2. The CDR3 has 14 amino acids. Per germline, CDR1 SGHNT and CDR2 YENEEA. Trimming removed 8 bases from V and 2 bases from J; junction bases left unmatched: 5. This CDR3 is CASGLAGPTDTQYF. CDR3 nucleotides: TGTGCCAGCGGGCTAGCGGGGCCCACAGATACGCAGTATTTT.

The V call is TRBV9, the J call TRBJ2-2; 9 bases map to TRBD2. Germline CDR1 is SGDLS and CDR2 is YYNGEE. The CDR3 consists of 17 residues. Unmatched junction bases numbered 11, after V lost 4 bases and J lost 4 bases. The CDR3 DNA reads as TGTGCCAGCAGCATCCCCCAGCGGGGACTAGCCACCGGGGAGCTGTTTTTT. Its protein is CASSIPQRGLATGELFF.

The gene calls are TRBV4-3 and TRBJ2-1; D gene ambiguous. Germline V gene data show CDR1 as LGHNA and CDR2 as YSLEER. The CDR3 totals 14 residues. Trimming pared 0 bases from V and 5 bases from J, leaving 8 bases between. CDR3 residues: CASSQDWANNEQFF. CDR3 in DNA: TGCGCCAGCAGCCAAGACTGGGCAAACAATGAGCAGTTCTTC.

This clone appeared a few times. V gene TRBV12-3 or TRBV12-4 combines with J gene TRBJ2-7; 9 positions match TRBD1. The junction had 5 bases not matched to a gene; V was cut back by 6 bases and J by 5 bases. CDR3 size: 13 residues. CDR3 sequence (DNA): TGTGCCAGCAGGGGGACAGGGCGAAACGAGCAGTACTTC. This sequence encodes CASRGTGRNEQYF.

The chain joins TRBV7-3 to TRBJ2-1; tentative D call: TRBD1 (5 bases). This CDR3 is built from 15 residues. CDR1 SGHTA and CDR2 FQGTGA come from the germline V gene. With 6 bases removed from V and 1 base from J, the gap between germline ends came to 13 bases. CDR3 sequence reads: CASSPRAGSYNEQFF. CDR3 sequence (DNA): TGTGCCAGCAGTCCCCGGGCAGGGTCCTACAATGAGCAGTTCTTC.

The V and J genes are TRBV28 and TRBJ2-2; D might be TRBD1 (7 bases). Trimming pared 3 bases from V and 1 base from J, leaving 12 bases between. This CDR3 region has 16 residues. Germline CDR1 and CDR2: MDHEN and SYDVKM. CDR3 residues: CASSLAGQMNTGELFF. The CDR3 nucleotides read TGTGCCAGCAGTTTGGCGGGACAGATGAACACCGGGGAGCTGTTTTTT.

This sequence joins TRBV6-5 and TRBJ2-1, with a weak D call TRBD2 (6 bases). This CDR3 comprises 15 residues. Germline V gene lookup returns CDR1 MNHEY and CDR2 SVGAGI. The V end lost 6 bases, the J end lost 4 bases, and 16 bases lay between the germline ends. CDR3 loop: CASRHRRAGYNEQFF. The CDR3 DNA reads TGTGCCAGCAGACACCGGAGGGCCGGATACAATGAGCAGTTCTTC.

The chain has TRBV11-3 and TRBJ2-2; TRBD2 matches at 7 bases. The CDR3 extends over 15 amino acids. Germline CDR1 is SGHNT and CDR2 is YENEEA. V shed 3 bases and J 2 bases; nucleotides not matched to a gene: 3. CDR3 nucleotide sequence: TGTGCCAGCAGCTTTGCGGGGGTCAACACCGGGGAGCTGTTTTTT. Translated, it gives CASSFAGVNTGELFF.

CDR3 nucleotides: TGCGCCAGCAGCCCGCAATTTCGTTCAACCTACAGGGGCGGCTCTGGAAACACCATATATTTT. Translated: CASSPQFRSTYRGGSGNTIYF. The chain joins TRBV5-1 to TRBJ1-3; 7 bases align to TRBD1. With 4 bases clipped from V and 0 bases from J, the junction kept 22 bases outside the gene matches. This CDR3 contains 21 residues. The germline V gene encodes CDR1 SGHRS and CDR2 YFSETQ.

The CDR3: CASSIDGRAGSEAFF. The CDR3 DNA sequence: TGTGCCAGTAGTATAGATGGGAGGGCTGGCTCTGAAGCTTTCTTT. This sequence joins TRBV19 and TRBJ1-1; D call uncertain. With 0 bases removed from V and 6 bases from J, the gap between germline ends came to 14 bases. The CDR3 loop spans 15 amino acids. Per the germline V gene, CDR1 is LNHDA and CDR2 is SQIVND (reference sequence).